A single T cell receptor beta chain is shown here with its context. What it binds is not known. This entry is derived from a study of siplizumab effects on memory and regulatory T cells. Germline trimming cut 2 bases from V and 6 bases from J; bases unmatched to any gene: 4. This CDR3 spans 13 amino acids. From germline, CDR1 is SGHRS and CDR2 YFSETQ. Overall study findings and caveats: Mapping to unstimulated subsets was achieved for only a minor fraction of alloreactive clones. It was never confirmed that proliferating Tregs from siplizumab cultures were suppressive.

Repertoires were generated with immunoSEQ multiplex PCR, while TCRdb's copy carries only in-frame clones and drops some. The sample lists fewer than 85,000 clones; approximately 88% were seen once. Input material: Tregs sorted from blood. The J gene is TRBJ1-1, the V gene TRBV5-1; 7 bases agree with TRBD1. The TCR sequence derives from a human donor in good health. The CDR3 DNA follows: TGCGCCAGCAGCTTCGGAGGGGGCGCTGAAGCTTTCTTT. Amino acid sequence: CASSFGGGAEAFF.